These 27 T cell receptor beta chains came from one sample sequenced in a study of technical replicates of blood from several donors. The repertoire was sequenced with immunoSEQ multiplex PCR; TCRdb's copy has only in-frame clones and lacks some. The sample has approximately 85,000 clones, 94% seen once. Sequencing used T cells isolated from PBMCs. The receptors were gathered from a human donor in good health.

The chain combines TRBV6-5 with TRBJ1-3; unclear D gene. Germline values: CDR1 MNHEY, CDR2 SVGAGI. The CDR3 extends over 15 amino acids. V lost 2 bases and J lost 2, with 10 bases in between. CDR3 loop: CASSYRDTAGNTIYF. CDR3 bases: TGTGCCAGCAGTTACCGAGACACGGCTGGAAACACCATATATTTT.

The rearrangement uses TRBV6-1 and TRBJ1-5, with TRBD1 matching 9 bases. V lost 2 bases to trimming and J lost 0 bases; unmatched junction nucleotides: 8. Germline V gene data show CDR1 as MNHNS and CDR2 as SASEGT. The CDR3 extends over 18 amino acids. CDR3 loop: CASSEFGTGRHSNQPQHF. The CDR3 DNA reads as TGTGCCAGCAGTGAATTTGGGACAGGGCGCCATAGCAATCAGCCCCAGCATTTT.

This chain links TRBV4-1 with TRBJ2-7; possible D gene TRBD1, 5 bases. CDR3 length equals 13 residues. The germline V and J ends were trimmed by 4 bases and 4 bases, with 11 bases remaining between them. CDR1 MGHRA and CDR2 YSYEKL come from the germline V gene. CDR3 amino acids: CASSLGHRYEQYF. CDR3 in DNA: TGCGCCAGCAGCCTCGGACATCGGTACGAGCAGTACTTC.

CDR3 in DNA: TGTGCCATCAGTGAAGAGACTCCGGGACTAGCGGGAGATGGCGAGCAGTACTTC. Its protein is CAISEETPGLAGDGEQYF. The chain uses TRBV10-3 and TRBJ2-7, with 14 nucleotides matching TRBD2. Germline CDR1 ENHRY, CDR2 SYGVKD. This CDR3 region has 18 residues. Unmatched junction bases numbered 13, after V lost 3 bases and J lost 6 bases.

The chain joins TRBV4-1 to TRBJ2-3, with D unclear. CDR1 is MGHRA, CDR2 YSYEKL, per germline. Trimming left V 2 bases short and J 4 bases short, with 7 bases between. The CDR3 length is 13 residues. As DNA, the CDR3 is TGCGCCAGCAGCCAACTCCGGGCAGATACGCAGTATTTT. This codes for CASSQLRADTQYF.

V is TRBV4-2 and J is TRBJ2-3; 13 nucleotides align to TRBD2. Germline CDR1 is LGHNA and CDR2 is YNFKEQ. The CDR3 totals 17 residues. The junction had 11 bases not matched to a gene; V was cut back by 4 bases and J by 7 bases. The CDR3 reads CASSPGDTSGGANTQYF. DNA of the CDR3: TGTGCCAGCAGCCCCGGGGATACTAGCGGGGGGGCCAATACGCAGTATTTT.

This sequence joins TRBV7-9 and TRBJ2-1; 7 bases match TRBD2. This CDR3 region has 16 residues. V lost 1 base and J lost 6; bases outside the gene matches: 9. Germline V gene data show CDR1 as SEHNR and CDR2 as FQNEAQ (reference sequence). CDR3 sequence: CASSLGFGLDSNEQFF. DNA for the CDR3: TGTGCCAGCAGCTTAGGTTTTGGACTAGATAGCAATGAGCAGTTCTTC.

CDR3 in DNA: TGTGCCTGGAGTACGGGGGAAAACACAGATACGCAGTATTTT. This gives the protein CAWSTGENTDTQYF. V is TRBV30 and J is TRBJ2-3; tentatively, D is TRBD2 (6 bases). Germline-derived CDR1 and CDR2 are GTSNPN and SVGIG (reference sequence). There are 14 residues in the CDR3. Between the trimmed V and J ends, which lost 2 bases and 2 bases, there was a span of 11 bases.

This chain uses TRBV7-6 with TRBJ2-5; 11 bases are a match to TRBD2. V lost 5 bases, J lost 3 bases, and 5 bases stayed unmatched. The CDR3 consists of 15 residues. Germline V gene sequence: CDR1 SGHVS, CDR2 FNYEAQ. The CDR3 sequence: CASSPILAGEETQYF. The CDR3 DNA sequence: TGTGCCAGCAGCCCGATACTAGCGGGAGAAGAGACCCAGTACTTC.

On this clone: In the same sample, other DNA sequences code for this CDR3. This chain uses TRBV5-1 with TRBJ1-1; 7 nucleotides match TRBD1. Germline V lookup: CDR1 SGHRS, CDR2 YFSETQ. With 0 bases clipped from V and 2 bases from J, the junction kept 4 bases outside the gene matches. This CDR3 has 15 residues. The CDR3 spells CASSLGAGGNTEAFF. The DNA for the CDR3 is TGCGCCAGCAGCTTGGGCGCAGGGGGTAACACTGAAGCTTTCTTT. The whole variable domain, remainder taken from reference TRBV5-1 and TRBJ1-1, is KAGVTQTPRYLIKTRGQQVTLSCSPISGHRSVSWYQQTPGQGLQFLFEYFSETQRNKGNFPGRFSGRQFSNSRSEMNVSTLELGDSALYLCASSLGAGGNTEAFFGQGTRLTVV.

V usage is TRBV30 and J usage is TRBJ1-2; D not certain. Trimming removed 5 bases from V and 3 bases from J, with 7 bases in between. The CDR3 is made up of 11 amino acids. From germline, CDR1 is GTSNPN and CDR2 SVGIG (reference sequence). CDR3 amino acids: CAWGIDYGYTF. The CDR3, as DNA: TGTGCCTGGGGCATTGACTATGGCTACACCTTC.

This chain joins TRBV5-1 and TRBJ1-2, with TRBD1 matching 11 bases. V shed 4 bases and J 2 bases; nucleotides not matched to a gene: 7. CDR1 is SGHRS, CDR2 YFSETQ, per germline. The CDR3 consists of 16 residues. The DNA for the CDR3 is TGCGCCAGCAGCCCCCCCGGACAGGGGGCCAACTATGGCTACACCTTC. Encoded protein: CASSPPGQGANYGYTF. Together with reference TRBV5-1 and TRBJ1-2, the CDR3 gives the full variable domain: KAGVTQTPRYLIKTRGQQVTLSCSPISGHRSVSWYQQTPGQGLQFLFEYFSETQRNKGNFPGRFSGRQFSNSRSEMNVSTLELGDSALYLCASSPPGQGANYGYTFGSGTRLTVV.

The chain joins TRBV4-1 to TRBJ2-7, with 7 bases identical to TRBD1. The CDR3 runs 15 residues. Per the germline V gene, CDR1 is MGHRA and CDR2 is YSYEKL. V dropped 8 bases and J dropped 3; count of bases not matched to a gene: 13. The CDR3 protein is CASRNPGQRLYEQYF. The DNA for the CDR3 is TGCGCCAGCCGGAATCCGGGACAGAGACTCTACGAGCAGTACTTC.

This chain connects TRBV5-1 to TRBJ2-2; TRBD1 matches 7 bases. CDR3 length: 16 residues. J was trimmed by 1 base and V by 3 bases; bases with no gene match: 6. The germline V gene encodes CDR1 SGHRS and CDR2 YFSETQ. The CDR3 region has the DNA TGCGCCAGCAGCTCCAGGGGGTTCGGGAACACCGGGGAGCTGTTTTTT. It yields the protein CASSSRGFGNTGELFF.

The rearrangement uses TRBV6-1 and TRBJ2-2; perhaps TRBD2 as D (6 bases). The CDR3 covers 13 residues. Germline values: CDR1 MNHNS, CDR2 SASEGT. The V and J ends lost 6 bases and 1 base respectively, with 6 bases between them. CDR3 nucleotide sequence: TGTGCCAGCAGGCGGGGGAACACCGGGGAGCTGTTTTTT. This codes for CASRRGNTGELFF.

The CDR3: CASSPEAGANQPQHF. The CDR3 DNA is TGTGCCAGCAGCCCGGAGGCAGGGGCAAATCAGCCCCAGCATTTT. V is TRBV11-2 and J is TRBJ1-5; D might be TRBD1 (6 bases). V was trimmed by 5 bases and J by 4 bases, leaving 15 bases between them. Germline V lookup: CDR1 SGHAT, CDR2 FQNNGV. CDR3 length equals 15 residues.

This rearrangement joins TRBV6-5 to TRBJ2-7, with 7 bases aligning to TRBD1. Unmatched junction bases numbered 6, after V lost 6 bases and J lost 1 base. The germline V gene encodes CDR1 MNHEY and CDR2 SVGAGI. The CDR3 runs 14 residues. The CDR3 loop is CASRLGQISYEQYF. CDR3 sequence (DNA): TGTGCCAGCAGACTGGGACAGATATCCTACGAGCAGTACTTC.

This clone was seen more than once but under ten times. This sequence joins TRBV5-1 and TRBJ1-4; 7 bases match TRBD1. Trimming took 2 bases from V and 7 from J; bases not matched to a gene: 17. The CDR3 is 18 residues long. The germline gives CDR1 SGHRS, CDR2 YFSETQ. Here the CDR3 reads CASSFYPPNRGQSEKLFF. The CDR3, as DNA: TGCGCCAGCAGCTTCTACCCCCCTAACAGGGGTCAAAGTGAAAAACTGTTTTTT.

The gene calls are TRBV4-1 and TRBJ1-1; TRBD1 matches at 7 bases. Per germline, CDR1 MGHRA and CDR2 YSYEKL. There are 15 residues in the CDR3. After removal of 3 bases from V and 1 base from J, the junction contained 5 bases not matched to a gene. DNA of the CDR3: TGCGCCAGCAGCCAGAGAGGGACAGCGAACACTGAAGCTTTCTTT. It is translated as CASSQRGTANTEAFF.

The gene calls are TRBV9 and TRBJ2-6, with D tentatively TRBD2 (5 bases). CDR3 length equals 14 residues. Between the trimmed V and J ends, which lost 0 bases and 10 bases, there was a span of 11 bases. Germline V CDR1 and CDR2: SGDLS, YYNGEE. In nucleotides, the CDR3 is TGTGCCAGCAGCGTAGTCGGGGAAAGTAACGTCCTGACTTTC. This sequence encodes CASSVVGESNVLTF. Drawing the rest from reference TRBV9 and TRBJ2-6, the complete variable domain is DSGVTQTPKHLITATGQRVTLRCSPRSGDLSVYWYQQSLDQGLQFLIQYYNGEERAKGNILERFSAQQFPDLHSELNLSSLELGDSALYFCASSVVGESNVLTFGAGSRLTVL.

The chain carries TRBV6-5 and TRBJ2-2, with 12 bases aligning to TRBD2. Germline-derived CDR1 and CDR2 are MNHEY and SVGAGI. This CDR3 has 15 amino acids. J gave up 4 bases and V 7 bases, and 4 bases lay outside the gene matches. The CDR3 loop reads CASNLAGGLTGELFF. DNA for the CDR3: TGTGCCAGCAACCTAGCGGGGGGGCTCACCGGGGAGCTGTTTTTT.

The chain recombines TRBV2 with TRBJ1-3; 9 bases are shared with TRBD1. The germline V gene encodes CDR1 SNHLY and CDR2 FYNNEI. Trimming took 11 bases from V and 1 from J; bases not matched to a gene: 6. This CDR3 contains 14 residues. The CDR3 DNA sequence: TGTGCCGGACAGGGGTTAGCGTCTGGAAACACCATATATTTT. This translates into CAGQGLASGNTIYF.

The rearrangement uses TRBV27 and TRBJ1-2; 9 bases map to TRBD1. The CDR3 spans 13 residues. With V trimmed by 2 bases and J by 7 bases, 2 bases remained unmatched. Germline CDR1 is MNHEY and CDR2 is SMNVEV (reference sequence). CDR3: CASSLTGGSGYTF. The CDR3 DNA reads as TGTGCCAGCAGTTTAACAGGGGGCTCTGGCTACACCTTC.

This clone came up once. The chain links TRBV4-2 to TRBJ1-4; D uncertain. V was trimmed by 2 bases and J by 7 bases, leaving 5 bases between them. The CDR3 length is 12 residues. Germline-derived CDR1 and CDR2 are LGHNA and YNFKEQ. The CDR3 DNA is TGTGCCAGCAGCCAAACTCTTGAAAAACTGTTTTTT. It codes for CASSQTLEKLFF.

This chain links TRBV6-1 with TRBJ1-5, with 7 bases fitting TRBD1. This CDR3 is built from 15 residues. Per the germline V gene, CDR1 is MNHNS and CDR2 is SASEGT. DNA for the CDR3: TGTGTGGCGTTGGAGGGGGCCTCTAACAATCAGCCCCAGCATTTT. Encoded protein: CVALEGASNNQPQHF.

This clone was detected once. This chain uses TRBV30 with TRBJ2-3, with 7 positions matching TRBD1. Germline loops: CDR1 GTSNPN, CDR2 SVGIG (reference sequence). With 2 bases clipped from V and 2 bases from J, the junction kept 13 bases outside the gene matches. The CDR3 spans 17 residues. The CDR3 loop reads CAWSFSPGQTYTDTQYF. The CDR3 nucleotides are TGTGCCTGGAGTTTCTCCCCGGGACAGACTTACACAGATACGCAGTATTTT.

The CDR3 protein is CASSPPSLFGLTGELFF. The CDR3 DNA reads TGTGCCAGCAGTCCCCCGTCCCTATTCGGACTTACCGGGGAGCTGTTTTTT. The rearrangement uses TRBV28 and TRBJ2-2, with a possible D match to TRBD2 (5 bases). Trimming removed 5 bases from V and 5 bases from J, with 21 bases in between. The germline V gene encodes CDR1 MDHEN and CDR2 SYDVKM. The CDR3 is 17 residues long.